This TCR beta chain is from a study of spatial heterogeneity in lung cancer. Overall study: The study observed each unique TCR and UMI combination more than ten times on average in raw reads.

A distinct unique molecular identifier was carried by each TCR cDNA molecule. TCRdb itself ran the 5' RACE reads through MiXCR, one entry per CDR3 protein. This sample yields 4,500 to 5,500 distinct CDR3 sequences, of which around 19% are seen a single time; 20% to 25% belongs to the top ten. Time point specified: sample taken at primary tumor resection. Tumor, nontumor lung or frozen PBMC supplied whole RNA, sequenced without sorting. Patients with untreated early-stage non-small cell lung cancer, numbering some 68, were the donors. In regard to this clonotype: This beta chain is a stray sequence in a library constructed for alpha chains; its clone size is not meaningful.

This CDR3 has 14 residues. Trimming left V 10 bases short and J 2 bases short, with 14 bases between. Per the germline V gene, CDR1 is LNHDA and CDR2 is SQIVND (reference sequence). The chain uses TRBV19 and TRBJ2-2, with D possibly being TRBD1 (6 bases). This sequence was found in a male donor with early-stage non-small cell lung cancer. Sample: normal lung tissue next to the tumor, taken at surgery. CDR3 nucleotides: TGTGCCACCTCCGACAGGACTAACACCGGGGAGCTGTTTTTT. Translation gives CATSDRTNTGELFF. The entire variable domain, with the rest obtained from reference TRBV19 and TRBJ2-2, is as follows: DGGITQSPKYLFRKEGQNVTLSCEQNLNHDAMYWYRQDPGQGLRLIYYSQIVNDFQKGDIAEGYSVSREKKESFPLTVTSAQKNPTAFYLCATSDRTNTGELFFGEGSRLTVL.